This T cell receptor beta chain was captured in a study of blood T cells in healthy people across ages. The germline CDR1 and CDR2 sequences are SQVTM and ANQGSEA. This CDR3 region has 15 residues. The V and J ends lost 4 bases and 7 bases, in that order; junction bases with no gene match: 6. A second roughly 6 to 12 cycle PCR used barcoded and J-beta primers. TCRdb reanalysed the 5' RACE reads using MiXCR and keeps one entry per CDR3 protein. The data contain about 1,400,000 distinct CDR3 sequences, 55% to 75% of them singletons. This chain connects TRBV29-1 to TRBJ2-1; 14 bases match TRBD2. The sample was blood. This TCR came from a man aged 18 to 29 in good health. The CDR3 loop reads CSVGTSGGWGNEQFF. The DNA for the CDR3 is TGCAGCGTTGGGACTAGCGGGGGGTGGGGTAATGAGCAGTTCTTC.